A selection of T cell receptor beta chains follows, all from one sample in a study of cytomegalovirus exposure and HLA in healthy donors. Profiling relied on immunoSEQ multiplex PCR, and the TCRdb table lists in-frame clones only, not all of them. The sample has 120,000 or so clones, around 84% seen once. The sample was PBMCs. All receptors derive from a man aged 18 to 30 in good health and CMV-seronegative. CDR3s include the opening cysteine and the closing phenylalanine or tryptophan. Rows may omit the clone size; those that give it use once, few, many or a size class.

TRBJ2-1	-	TRBV9	CASSSLAGTYNEQFF
TRBJ2-3	-	TRBV7-8	CASSLEGLVGPDTQYF
TRBJ2-1	-	TRBV5-1	CASSLFLAVPSSYNEQFF
TRBJ1-2	-	TRBV19	CASRVRQGLVNGYTF
TRBJ1-2	-	TRBV6-5	CASTSYRSLQRGYTF
TRBJ1-2	-	TRBV19	CASSIDHQGSYGYTF
TRBJ2-2	-	TRBV15	CATSRDTLAGGPGELFF
TRBJ1-1	-	TRBV4-1	CASSQEGGFNTEAFF
TRBJ2-2	-	TRBV7-2	CASSPRGTGAYANTGELFF
TRBJ2-3	-	TRBV7-9	CASSLVGTDTQYF
TRBJ1-1	-	TRBV5-8	CASSLFLRENTEAFF
TRBJ1-1	-	TRBV5-1	CASSPRGGRTAEAFF
TRBJ1-2	-	TRBV6-6	CASSYSIQGYGYTF
TRBJ2-1	-	TRBV27	CASSLELGGSYNEQFF
TRBJ2-7	-	TRBV7-6	CASSLTGAEQYF
TRBJ1-3	few	TRBV7-7	CASSSGQPGNTIYF
TRBJ1-2	-	TRBV9	CASSVTPDRDDGYTF
TRBJ2-3	-	TRBV6-5	CASSYGAGVDTQYF
TRBJ2-7	-	TRBV2	CASRPRAGGDYEQYF
TRBJ1-3	-	TRBV11-2	CASSSITSGNTIYF
TRBJ1-1	-	TRBV19	CASRDRAFNTEAFF
TRBJ1-3	-	TRBV11-1	CASSLTPTSGNTIYF
TRBJ1-2	-	TRBV6-1	CASSEVRGGYTF
TRBJ1-2	-	TRBV14	CASSQAGQGVYGYTF
TRBJ2-1	-	TRBV27	CASGTSGGYNEQFF
TRBJ1-6	-	TRBV2	CASSDPGQGGRAPLHF
TRBJ2-1	-	TRBV9	CASSVGVRVTNNEQFF